The T cell receptor beta chain under discussion was sequenced for a study of blood T cell repertoires in COVID-19. Study-level background: There were acute and convalescent COVID-19 samples, and they came from the United States, Italy and Spain. Nucleic acid was either cDNA or gDNA, and it came from T cells, B-cell-depleted T cells, or PBMCs.

In the original workflow: Amplification of reference gene primers provided the estimated nucleated cell counts. The repertoire was sequenced with immunoSEQ multiplex PCR; TCRdb's copy has only in-frame clones and lacks some. That table furnishes V, J and clone size, whereas the DNA furnished D and trimming. The sample lists hundreds of thousands of clones, about four fifths occurring once. This sequence was found in a woman in her sixties or seventies with acute or convalescent COVID-19. Material: peripheral blood.

CDR3 sequence: CASSPGEEKLFF. CDR3 DNA: TGTGCCAGCAGCCCAGGGGAGGAAAAACTGTTTTTT. This chain connects TRBV7-8 to TRBJ1-4; TRBD1 is a possible D gene (6 bases). Trimming pared 5 bases from V and 8 bases from J, leaving 9 bases between. Germline CDR1 reads SGHVS; CDR2 reads FQNEAQ. CDR3 length equals 12 residues.